The 3 T cell receptor beta chains below come from one sample, sequenced in a study of immune evolution from preneoplasia to lung adenocarcinoma. The protocol was immunoSEQ multiplex PCR, while the TCRdb copy is restricted to in-frame clones and leaves out a portion. This table has a few thousand clones, about four fifths appearing once. The sequenced material came from FFPE normal lung tissue adjacent to the tumor. The origin of the receptors is a person between 55 and 70 years old with lung adenocarcinoma.

The chain couples TRBV19 to TRBJ2-6; no clear D gene. The CDR3 has 16 amino acids. The germline V gene has CDR1 LNHDA and CDR2 SQIVND (reference sequence). Trimming stripped 6 bases from V and 0 bases from J, with 12 bases between. The CDR3 is CASSPDASSGANVLTF. DNA of the CDR3: TGTGCCAGTAGCCCCGACGCCTCCTCTGGGGCCAACGTCCTGACTTTC.

The V and J genes are TRBV7-2 and TRBJ1-2, with 10 positions matching TRBD1. J lost 3 bases, V lost 0 bases, and 13 bases had no gene match. The CDR3 has 19 residues. Germline lookup yields CDR1 SGHTA and CDR2 FQGNSA. CDR3 in DNA: TGTGCCAGCAGCTTAGCCCCTCCCGGGACAGGGGTAGGGCACTATGGCTACACCTTC. It is translated as CASSLAPPGTGVGHYGYTF.

The chain has TRBV5-1 and TRBJ2-5; possibly TRBD1 or TRBD2 for D (7 bases each). The CDR3 has 15 residues. The V end lost 0 bases, the J end lost 4 bases, and 13 bases lay between the germline ends. From germline, CDR1 is SGHRS and CDR2 YFSETQ. The DNA of the CDR3 is TGCGCCAGCAGCTTGGGGGAGGGGGCGTCAGAGACCCAGTACTTC. It codes for CASSLGEGASETQYF.